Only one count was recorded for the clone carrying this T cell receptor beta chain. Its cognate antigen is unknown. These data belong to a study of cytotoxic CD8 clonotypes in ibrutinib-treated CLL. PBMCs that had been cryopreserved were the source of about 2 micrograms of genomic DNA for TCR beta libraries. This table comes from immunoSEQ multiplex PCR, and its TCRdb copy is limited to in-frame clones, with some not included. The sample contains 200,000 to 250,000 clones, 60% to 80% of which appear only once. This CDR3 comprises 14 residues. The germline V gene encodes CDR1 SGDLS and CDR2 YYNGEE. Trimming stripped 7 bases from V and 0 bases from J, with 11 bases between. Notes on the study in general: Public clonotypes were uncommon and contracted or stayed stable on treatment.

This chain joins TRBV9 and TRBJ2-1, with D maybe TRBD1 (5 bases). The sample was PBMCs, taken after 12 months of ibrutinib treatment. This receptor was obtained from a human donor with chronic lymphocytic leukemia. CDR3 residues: CASSRQSSYNEQFF. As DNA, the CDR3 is TGTGCCAGCTCTCGACAGTCCTCCTACAATGAGCAGTTCTTC. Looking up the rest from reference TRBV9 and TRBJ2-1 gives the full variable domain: DSGVTQTPKHLITATGQRVTLRCSPRSGDLSVYWYQQSLDQGLQFLIQYYNGEERAKGNILERFSAQQFPDLHSELNLSSLELGDSALYFCASSRQSSYNEQFFGPGTRLTVL.